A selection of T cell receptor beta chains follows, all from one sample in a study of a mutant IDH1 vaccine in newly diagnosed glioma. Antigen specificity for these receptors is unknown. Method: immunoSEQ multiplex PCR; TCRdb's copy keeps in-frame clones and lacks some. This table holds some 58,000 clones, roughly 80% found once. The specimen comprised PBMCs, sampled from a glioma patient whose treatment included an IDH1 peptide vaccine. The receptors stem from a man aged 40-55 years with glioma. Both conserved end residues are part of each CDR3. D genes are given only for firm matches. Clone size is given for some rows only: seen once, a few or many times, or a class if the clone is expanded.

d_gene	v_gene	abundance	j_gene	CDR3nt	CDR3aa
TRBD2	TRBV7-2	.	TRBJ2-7	TGTGCCAGCAGCCTTTCCAGCGGGAGCTCCTACGAGCAGTACTTC	CASSLSSGSSYEQYF
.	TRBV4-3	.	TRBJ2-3	TGCGCCAGCAGCAGTGGGAGCACAGATACGCAGTATTTT	CASSSGSTDTQYF
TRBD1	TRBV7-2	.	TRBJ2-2	TGTGCCAGCAGGAACAGGGGGCGGGTCGGGGAGCTGTTTTTT	CASRNRGRVGELFF
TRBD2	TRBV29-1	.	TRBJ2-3	TGCAGCGTTGACCAAGCCACTAGCGGGAAGCTAGCAGATACGCAGTATTTT	CSVDQATSGKLADTQYF
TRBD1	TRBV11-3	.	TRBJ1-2	TGTGCCAGCAGCTTAGACGGACAGGGGAGTGGCTACACCTTC	CASSLDGQGSGYTF
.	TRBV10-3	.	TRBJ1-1	TGTGCCATCAGCGTTACAGGGCTAAACACTGAAGCTTTCTTT	CAISVTGLNTEAFF
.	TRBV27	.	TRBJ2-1	TGTGCCAGCAGTTTCACCACGGGAGATTGGCAGTTCTTC	CASSFTTGDWQFF
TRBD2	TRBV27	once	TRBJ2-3	TGTGCCAGCAGTTCACCGGGACTAGCCTCAGATACGCAGTATTTT	CASSSPGLASDTQYF
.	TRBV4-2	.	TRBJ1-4	TGTGCCAGCAGCCAAGACCCCCCAGGGAGTAATGAAAAACTGTTTTTT	CASSQDPPGSNEKLFF
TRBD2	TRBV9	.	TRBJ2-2	TGTGCCAGCAGCGTAGGACCGGGGGGGTTGAACACCGGGGAGCTGTTTTTT	CASSVGPGGLNTGELFF
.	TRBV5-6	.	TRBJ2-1	TGTGCCAGCAGCTTGGCCCAGGGGGGGAGTCACAATGAGCAGTTCTTC	CASSLAQGGSHNEQFF
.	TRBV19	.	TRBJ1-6	TGTGCCAGTAGTATAGGTGGTGCGTTTTCACCCCTCCACTTT	CASSIGGAFSPLHF
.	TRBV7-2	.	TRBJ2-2	TGTGCCAGCAGATACGGGCGCACCGGGGAGCTGTTTTTT	CASRYGRTGELFF
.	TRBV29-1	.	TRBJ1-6	TGCAGCGCTGTTGAAGCGGGTAATTCACCCCTCCACTTT	CSAVEAGNSPLHF
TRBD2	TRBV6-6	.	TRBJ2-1	TGTGCCAGTGGGGCTAGCGGAACGTTGGGGGGCAATGAGCAGTTCTTC	CASGASGTLGGNEQFF
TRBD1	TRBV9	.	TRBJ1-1	TGTGCCAGCAGCGTAGGGGGGACAGGGCTGGGCACTGAAGCTTTCTTT	CASSVGGTGLGTEAFF
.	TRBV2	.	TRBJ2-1	TGTGCCAGCCAACACACCGGACTACCACGCGAGCAGTTCTTC	CASQHTGLPREQFF
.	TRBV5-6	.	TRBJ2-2	TGTGCCAGCAGCTTTCAGAGGGACCGCAGGAACACCGGGGAGCTGTTTTTT	CASSFQRDRRNTGELFF
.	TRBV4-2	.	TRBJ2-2	TGTGCCAGCAGCCAAGAACCGGTAGCTACCGGGGAGCTGTTTTTT	CASSQEPVATGELFF
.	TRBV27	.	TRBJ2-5	TGTGCCAGCAGCCCACGAGGGGGGGTGTTCCAAGAGACCCAGTACTTC	CASSPRGGVFQETQYF
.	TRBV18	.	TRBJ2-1	TGTGCCAGCTCCGTCACAGGGCGTAACAATGAGCAGTTCTTC	CASSVTGRNNEQFF
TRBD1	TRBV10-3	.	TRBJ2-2	TGTGCCATCAGGGGACAGGGAATCACCGGGGAGCTGTTTTTT	CAIRGQGITGELFF
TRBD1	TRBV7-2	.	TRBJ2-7	TGTGCCAGCAGCTTAAGTGGGACAGGCCCCTACGAGCAGTACTTC	CASSLSGTGPYEQYF
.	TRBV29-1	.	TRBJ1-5	TGCAGCGTCTCCATGGGGAGCAATCAGCCCCAGCATTTT	CSVSMGSNQPQHF
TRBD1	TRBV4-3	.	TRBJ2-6	TGCGCCAGCAGCCAAGAGGGACAGGGAGGGGCCAACGTCCTGACTTTC	CASSQEGQGGANVLTF
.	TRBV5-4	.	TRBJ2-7	TGTGCCAGCAGCCTCGGGACCACTCTCTTGGAGCAGTACTTC	CASSLGTTLLEQYF
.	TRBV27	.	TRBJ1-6	TGTGCCAGCAGGTCCTTCGGGGAGAGTTTCCCCCTCCACTTT	CASRSFGESFPLHF
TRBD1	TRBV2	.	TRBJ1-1	TGTGCCAGCAGCGAGGGACAGGGAGGCACTGAAGCTTTCTTT	CASSEGQGGTEAFF
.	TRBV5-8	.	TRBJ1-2	TGTGCCAGCAGCTTAGGGATTAAAAGGGGCTACACCTTC	CASSLGIKRGYTF
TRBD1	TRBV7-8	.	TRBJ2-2	TGTGCCAGCAGCTCGACAGGGGTTTACACCGGGGAGCTGTTTTTT	CASSSTGVYTGELFF
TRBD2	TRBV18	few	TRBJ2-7	TGTGCCAGCTCACCATCGACTAGCGGGGGATCCGAGCAGTACTTC	CASSPSTSGGSEQYF
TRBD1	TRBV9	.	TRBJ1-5	TGTGCCAGCAGCGTAGAGGGGGCCAGCAATCAGCCCCAGCATTTT	CASSVEGASNQPQHF
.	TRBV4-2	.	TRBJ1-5	TGTGCCAGCAGCCAAGAAGGGCGGGAAGGAAGTCCCCAGCATTTT	CASSQEGREGSPQHF
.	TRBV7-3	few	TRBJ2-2	TGTGCCAGCAGCTTTAGGGAGACCGGGGAGCTGTTTTTT	CASSFRETGELFF
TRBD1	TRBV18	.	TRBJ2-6	TGTGCCAGCTCACCAGACAGGGATGGGGCCAACGTCCTGACTTTC	CASSPDRDGANVLTF
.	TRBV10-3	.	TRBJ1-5	TGTGCCATCAGTGAGTCGGTGGGGTATGGTCAGCCCCAGCATTTT	CAISESVGYGQPQHF
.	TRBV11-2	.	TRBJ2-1	TGTGCCAGCAGCTTAGGTGAGGGGTACGAGCAGTTCTTC	CASSLGEGYEQFF
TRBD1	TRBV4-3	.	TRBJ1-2	TGCGCCAGCAGCCCGGGACAGGGGGCCTATGGCTACACCTTC	CASSPGQGAYGYTF
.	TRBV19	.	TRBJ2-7	TGTGCCAGTAGTATTCCTGGGAGCTCCTACGAGCAGTACTTC	CASSIPGSSYEQYF
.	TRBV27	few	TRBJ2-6	TGTGCCAGCAGTACCCCTGGGTGGGGCGACTCTGGGGCCAACGTCCTGACTTTC	CASSTPGWGDSGANVLTF
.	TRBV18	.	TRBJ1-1	TGTGCCAGCTCAGACACGGGTCCCTTCATGAACACTGAAGCTTTCTTT	CASSDTGPFMNTEAFF
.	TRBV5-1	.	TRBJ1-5	TGCGCCAGCAGCCCGTCGGGTGAGGGAGGCCAGCCCCAGCATTTT	CASSPSGEGGQPQHF
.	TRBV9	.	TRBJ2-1	TGTGCCAGCAGCGTAGCCACTCCTAGTGGCGGATTGTACAATGAGCAGTTCTTC	CASSVATPSGGLYNEQFF
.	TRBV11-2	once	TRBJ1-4	TGTGCCAGCAGCTTAGATCGTGGCAGGCAAAATGAAAAACTGTTTTTT	CASSLDRGRQNEKLFF
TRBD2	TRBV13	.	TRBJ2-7	TGTGCCAGCAGCTTTTGGACTAGCGGGGGGTGGTACGAGCAGTACTTC	CASSFWTSGGWYEQYF
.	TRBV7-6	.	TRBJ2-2	TGTGCCAGCAGCAGTGTAGCGGAGACCACCGGGGAGCTGTTTTTT	CASSSVAETTGELFF
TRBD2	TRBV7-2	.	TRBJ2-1	TGTGCCAGCAGCCCGACTAGCGGGATTTCCGGTGAGCAGTTCTTC	CASSPTSGISGEQFF
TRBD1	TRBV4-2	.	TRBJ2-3	TGTGCCAGCAGCCGAGAGGGACAGGGCACAGATACGCAGTATTTT	CASSREGQGTDTQYF
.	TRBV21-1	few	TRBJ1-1	TGTGCCAGCAGGAATTTGGGACAGGGGAGCACTGAAGCTTTCTTT	CASRNLGQGSTEAFF
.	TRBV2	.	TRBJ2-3	TGTGCCAGCGGTCCCCTTCAAGCGGGCACAGATACGCAGTATTTT	CASGPLQAGTDTQYF
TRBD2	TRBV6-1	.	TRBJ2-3	TGTGCCAGCAGTGAACTAGCGGGACCCACAGATACGCAGTATTTT	CASSELAGPTDTQYF
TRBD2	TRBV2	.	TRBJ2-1	TGTGCCAGCAGTGCTCTGATTAGCGGGAGTAAAAATGAGCAGTTCTTC	CASSALISGSKNEQFF
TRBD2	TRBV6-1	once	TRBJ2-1	TGTGACCCGACTAGCGTGGAGTACAATGAGCAGTTCTTC	CDPTSVEYNEQFF
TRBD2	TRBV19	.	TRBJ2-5	TGTGCCAGTAGTATAGATCTACTAGCGGGAGAGACCCAGTACTTC	CASSIDLLAGETQYF
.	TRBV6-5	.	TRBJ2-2	TGTGCCAGCAGTTACCTGGGCACCGGGGAGCTGTTTTTT	CASSYLGTGELFF
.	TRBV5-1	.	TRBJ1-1	TGCGCCAGCAGGGCGGGGGGGAACACTGAAGCTTTCTTT	CASRAGGNTEAFF
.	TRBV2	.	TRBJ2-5	TGTGCCAGCAGTGCGCCCCCGATGGGGGGCAGGGAACCCCAAGAGACCCAGTACTTC	CASSAPPMGGREPQETQYF
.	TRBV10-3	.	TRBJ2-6	TGTGCCATCAGTGAGTCCGACTCTAGGGGACGTGTGTGGTCTGGGGCCAACGTCCTGACTTTC	CAISESDSRGRVWSGANVLTF
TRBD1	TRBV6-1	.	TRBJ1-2	TGTGCCAGCAGTGAGACAGGGGGCTATGGCTACACCTTC	CASSETGGYGYTF
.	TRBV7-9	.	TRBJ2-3	TGTGCCAGCAGCCCCGACTACACAGATACGCAGTATTTT	CASSPDYTDTQYF